This entry features one TCR beta chain sequence. These data originate in a study of chemoradiotherapy in HPV16-positive cancers. Sequenced by immunoSEQ multiplex PCR; TCRdb stores in-frame clones only, minus some. The data show 22,000 or so clones, 70% to 90% seen once. Germline V lookup: CDR1 ENHRY, CDR2 SYGVKD. Trimming removed 0 bases at V and 7 bases at J, with 6 bases between. The CDR3 loop spans 12 amino acids. Repeated repertoire sampling spanned the course of chemoradiotherapy. This clonotype originated in a human donor with HPV-associated anogenital cancer. The rearrangement joins TRBV10-3 to TRBJ1-1; D unclear. Sample: blood, taken from a patient who underwent chemoradiotherapy. CDR3 DNA sequence: TGTGCCATCAGTGAGTCCGGAATTGAAGCTTTCTTT. It yields the protein CAISESGIEAFF.